This record covers a single T cell receptor beta chain. The CDR3 spans 12 residues. Trimming cost V 0 bases and J 9 bases, with 9 bases left between them. The V gene's germline CDR1 is PRHDT and CDR2 FYEKMQ (reference sequence). These data come from a study of blood T cell repertoires in COVID-19. Whole-study context: COVID-19 samples, acute and convalescent, were from the United States, Italy and Spain.

The authors' processing: Reference gene primer amplification gave estimated nucleated cell counts. The repertoire was sequenced with immunoSEQ multiplex PCR; TCRdb's copy has only in-frame clones and lacks some. D and trimming were read from the DNA, whereas the V and J calls and clone size are those reported in that table. The sample includes about 270,000 clones, around 89% of them seen just once. The V call is TRBV13, the J call TRBJ2-7; TRBD2 might be the D (5 bases). The sequencing sample was made of peripheral blood. This receptor was obtained from a man in his fifties or sixties who had recovered from COVID-19. The CDR3 region is CASSLGSRGQYF. In DNA form, the CDR3 reads TGTGCCAGCAGCTTAGGCTCACGGGGGCAGTACTTC.